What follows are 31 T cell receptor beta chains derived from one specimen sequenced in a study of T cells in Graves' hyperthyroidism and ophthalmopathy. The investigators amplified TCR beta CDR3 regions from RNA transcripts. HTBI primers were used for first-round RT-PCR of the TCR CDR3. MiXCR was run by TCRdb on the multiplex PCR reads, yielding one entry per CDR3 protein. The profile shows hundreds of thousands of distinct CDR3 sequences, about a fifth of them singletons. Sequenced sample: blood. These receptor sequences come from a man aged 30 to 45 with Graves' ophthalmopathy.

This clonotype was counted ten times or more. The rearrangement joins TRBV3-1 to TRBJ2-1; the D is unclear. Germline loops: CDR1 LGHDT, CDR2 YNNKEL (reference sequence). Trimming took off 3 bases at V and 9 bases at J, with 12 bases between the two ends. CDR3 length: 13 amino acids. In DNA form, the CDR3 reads TGTGCCAGCAGCCACTCGCCAGGCAGTGAGCAGTTCTTC. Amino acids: CASSHSPGSEQFF.

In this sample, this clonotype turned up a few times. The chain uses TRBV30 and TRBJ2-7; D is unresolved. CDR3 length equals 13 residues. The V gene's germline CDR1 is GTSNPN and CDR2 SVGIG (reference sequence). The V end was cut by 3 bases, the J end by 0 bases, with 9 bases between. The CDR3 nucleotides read TGTGCCTGGAGGGCCAGTCACTCCTACGAGCAGTACTTC. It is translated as CAWRASHSYEQYF. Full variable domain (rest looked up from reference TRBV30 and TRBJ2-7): SQTIHQWPATLVQPVGSPLSLECTVEGTSNPNLYWYRQAAGRGLQLLFYSVGIGQISSEVPQNLSASRPQDRQFILSSKKLLLSDSGFYLCAWRASHSYEQYFGPGTRLTVT.

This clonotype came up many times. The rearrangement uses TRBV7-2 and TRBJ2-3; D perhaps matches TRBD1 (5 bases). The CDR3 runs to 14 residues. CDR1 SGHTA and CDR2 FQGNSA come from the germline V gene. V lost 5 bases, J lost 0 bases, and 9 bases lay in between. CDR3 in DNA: TGTGCCAGCAGCCCAGGGTTAAGCACAGATACGCAGTATTTT. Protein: CASSPGLSTDTQYF.

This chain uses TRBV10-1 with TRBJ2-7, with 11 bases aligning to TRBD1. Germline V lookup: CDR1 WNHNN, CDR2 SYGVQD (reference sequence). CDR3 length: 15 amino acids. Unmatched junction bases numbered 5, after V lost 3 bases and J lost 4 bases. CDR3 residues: CASSDRTGGRYEQYF. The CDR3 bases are TGCGCCAGCAGTGACCGGACAGGGGGCAGGTACGAGCAGTACTTC.

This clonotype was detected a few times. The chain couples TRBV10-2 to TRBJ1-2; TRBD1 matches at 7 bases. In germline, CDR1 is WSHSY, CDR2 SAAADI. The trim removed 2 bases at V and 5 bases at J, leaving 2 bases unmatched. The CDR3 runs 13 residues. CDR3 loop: CASSEDRVYGYTF. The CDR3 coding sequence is TGCGCCAGCAGTGAGGACAGGGTGTATGGCTACACCTTC.

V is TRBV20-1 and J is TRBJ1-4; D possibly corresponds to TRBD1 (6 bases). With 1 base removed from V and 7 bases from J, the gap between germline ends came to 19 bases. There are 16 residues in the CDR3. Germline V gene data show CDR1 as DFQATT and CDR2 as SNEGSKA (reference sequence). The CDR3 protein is CSARATRQVGGEKLFF. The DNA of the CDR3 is TGCAGTGCTAGAGCAACGCGACAGGTGGGGGGTGAAAAACTGTTTTTT.

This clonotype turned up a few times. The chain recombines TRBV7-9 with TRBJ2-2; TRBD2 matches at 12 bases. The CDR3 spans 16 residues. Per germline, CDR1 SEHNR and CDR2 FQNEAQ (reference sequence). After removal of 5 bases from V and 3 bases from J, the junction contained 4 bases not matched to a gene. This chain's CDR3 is CASSPRLAGDTGELFF. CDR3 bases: TGTGCCAGCAGCCCCCGACTAGCGGGAGACACCGGGGAGCTGTTTTTT.

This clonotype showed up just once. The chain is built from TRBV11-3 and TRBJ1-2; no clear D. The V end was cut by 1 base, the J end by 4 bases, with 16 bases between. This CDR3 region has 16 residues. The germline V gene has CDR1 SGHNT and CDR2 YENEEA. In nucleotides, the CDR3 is TGTGCCAGCAGCTTAGGCGCGGGCCAGGCGGGCTATGGCTACACCTTC. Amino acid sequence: CASSLGAGQAGYGYTF. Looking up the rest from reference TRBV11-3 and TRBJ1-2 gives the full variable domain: EAGVVQSPRYKIIEKKQPVAFWCNPISGHNTLYWYLQNLGQGPELLIRYENEEAVDDSQLPKDRFSAERLKGVDSTLKIQPAELGDSAVYLCASSLGAGQAGYGYTFGSGTRLTVV.

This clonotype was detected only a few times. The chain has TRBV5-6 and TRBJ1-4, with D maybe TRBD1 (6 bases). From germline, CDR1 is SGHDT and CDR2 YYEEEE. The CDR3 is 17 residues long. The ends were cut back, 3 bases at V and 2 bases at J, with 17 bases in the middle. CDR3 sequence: CASSWGPRPATNEKLFF. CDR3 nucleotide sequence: TGTGCCAGCAGCTGGGGGCCGAGACCTGCGACTAATGAAAAACTGTTTTTT. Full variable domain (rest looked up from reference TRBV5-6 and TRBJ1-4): DAGVTQSPTHLIKTRGQQVTLRCSPKSGHDTVSWYQQALGQGPQFIFQYYEEEERQRGNFPDRFSGHQFPNYSSELNVNALLLGDSALYLCASSWGPRPATNEKLFFGSGTQLSVL.

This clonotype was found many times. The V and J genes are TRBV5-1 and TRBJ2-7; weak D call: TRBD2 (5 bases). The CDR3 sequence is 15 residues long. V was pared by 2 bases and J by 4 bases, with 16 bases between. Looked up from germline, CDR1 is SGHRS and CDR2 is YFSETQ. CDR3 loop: CASSFEGPTSYEQYF. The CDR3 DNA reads TGCGCCAGCAGCTTCGAGGGTCCCACCTCTTACGAGCAGTACTTC.

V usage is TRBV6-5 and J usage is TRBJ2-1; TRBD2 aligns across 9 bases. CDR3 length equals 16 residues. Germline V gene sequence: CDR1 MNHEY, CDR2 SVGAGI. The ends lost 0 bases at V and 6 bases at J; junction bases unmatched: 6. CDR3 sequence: CASSYSGLASSNEQFF. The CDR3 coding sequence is TGTGCCAGCAGTTACTCGGGACTAGCATCTTCCAATGAGCAGTTCTTC.

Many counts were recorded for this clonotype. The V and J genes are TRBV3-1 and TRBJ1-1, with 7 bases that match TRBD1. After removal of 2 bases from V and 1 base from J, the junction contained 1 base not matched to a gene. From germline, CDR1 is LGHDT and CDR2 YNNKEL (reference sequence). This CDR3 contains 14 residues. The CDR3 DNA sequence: TGTGCCAGCAGCCAAACAGGGGCGAACACTGAAGCTTTCTTT. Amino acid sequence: CASSQTGANTEAFF.

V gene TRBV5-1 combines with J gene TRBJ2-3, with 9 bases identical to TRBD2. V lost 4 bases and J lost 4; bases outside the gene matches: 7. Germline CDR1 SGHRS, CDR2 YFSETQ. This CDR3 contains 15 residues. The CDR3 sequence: CASSPLAGEPDTQYF. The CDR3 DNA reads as TGCGCCAGCAGCCCATTAGCGGGAGAACCAGATACGCAGTATTTT. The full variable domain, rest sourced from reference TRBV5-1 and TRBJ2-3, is KAGVTQTPRYLIKTRGQQVTLSCSPISGHRSVSWYQQTPGQGLQFLFEYFSETQRNKGNFPGRFSGRQFSNSRSEMNVSTLELGDSALYLCASSPLAGEPDTQYFGPGTRLTVL.

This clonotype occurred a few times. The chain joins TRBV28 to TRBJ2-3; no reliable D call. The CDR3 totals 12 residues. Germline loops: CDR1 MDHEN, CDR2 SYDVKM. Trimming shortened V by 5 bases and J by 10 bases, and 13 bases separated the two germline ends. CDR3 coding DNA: TGTGCCAGCAGTCTCAAGTCCGGCCCGCAGTATTTT. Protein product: CASSLKSGPQYF.

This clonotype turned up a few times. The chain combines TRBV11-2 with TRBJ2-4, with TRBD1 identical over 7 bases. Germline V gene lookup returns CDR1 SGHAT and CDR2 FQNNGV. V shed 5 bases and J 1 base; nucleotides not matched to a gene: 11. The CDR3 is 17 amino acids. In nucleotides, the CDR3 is TGTGCCAGCAGCCTATTGGTACAGGGGACGGCCAAAAACATTCAGTACTTC. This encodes CASSLLVQGTAKNIQYF.

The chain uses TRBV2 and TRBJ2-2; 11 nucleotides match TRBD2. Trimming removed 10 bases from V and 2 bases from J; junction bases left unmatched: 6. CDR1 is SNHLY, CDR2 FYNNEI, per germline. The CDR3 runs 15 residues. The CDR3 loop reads CATAGLAENTGELFF. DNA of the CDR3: TGTGCCACAGCGGGACTAGCGGAAAACACCGGGGAGCTGTTTTTT.

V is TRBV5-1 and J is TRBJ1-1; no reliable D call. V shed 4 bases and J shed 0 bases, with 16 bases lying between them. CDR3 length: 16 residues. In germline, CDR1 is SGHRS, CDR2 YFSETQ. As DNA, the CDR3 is TGCGCCAGCAGCCCAGGAACCTCTTTATTGAACACTGAAGCTTTCTTT. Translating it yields CASSPGTSLLNTEAFF. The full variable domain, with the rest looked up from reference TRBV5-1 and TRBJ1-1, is KAGVTQTPRYLIKTRGQQVTLSCSPISGHRSVSWYQQTPGQGLQFLFEYFSETQRNKGNFPGRFSGRQFSNSRSEMNVSTLELGDSALYLCASSPGTSLLNTEAFFGQGTRLTVV.

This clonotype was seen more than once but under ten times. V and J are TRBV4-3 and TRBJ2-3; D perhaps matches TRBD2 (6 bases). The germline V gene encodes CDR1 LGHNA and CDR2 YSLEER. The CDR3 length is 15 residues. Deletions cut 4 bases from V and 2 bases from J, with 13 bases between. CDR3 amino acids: CASSLELAHTDTQYF. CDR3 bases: TGCGCCAGCAGCCTTGAACTAGCCCACACAGATACGCAGTATTTT.

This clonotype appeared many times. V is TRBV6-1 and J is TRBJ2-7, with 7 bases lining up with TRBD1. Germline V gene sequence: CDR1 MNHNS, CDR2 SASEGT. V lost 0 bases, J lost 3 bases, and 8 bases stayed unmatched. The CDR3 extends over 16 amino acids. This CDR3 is CASSEALLGGRYEQYF. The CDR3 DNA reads TGTGCCAGCAGTGAAGCGCTTCTAGGGGGCCGCTACGAGCAGTACTTC.

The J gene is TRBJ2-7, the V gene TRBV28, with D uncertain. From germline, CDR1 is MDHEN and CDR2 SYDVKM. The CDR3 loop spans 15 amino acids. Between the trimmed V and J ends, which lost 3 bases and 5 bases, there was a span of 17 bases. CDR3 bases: TGTGCCAGCAGTTTTCGGCAGGTAGGAGATCACGAGCAGTACTTC. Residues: CASSFRQVGDHEQYF.

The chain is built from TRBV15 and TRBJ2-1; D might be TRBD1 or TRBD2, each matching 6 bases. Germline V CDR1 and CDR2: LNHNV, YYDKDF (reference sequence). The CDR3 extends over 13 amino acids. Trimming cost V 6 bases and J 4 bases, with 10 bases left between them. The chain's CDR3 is CATREGGYNEQFF. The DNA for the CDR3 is TGTGCCACCAGAGAGGGGGGATACAATGAGCAGTTCTTC.

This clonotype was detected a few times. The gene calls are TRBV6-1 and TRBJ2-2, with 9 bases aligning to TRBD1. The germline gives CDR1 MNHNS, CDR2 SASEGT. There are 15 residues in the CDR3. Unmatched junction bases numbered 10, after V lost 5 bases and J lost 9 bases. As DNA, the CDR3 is TGTGCCAGCAGTTATCCGACAGGGGGGGGCCGGGAGCTGTTTTTT. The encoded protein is CASSYPTGGGRELFF.

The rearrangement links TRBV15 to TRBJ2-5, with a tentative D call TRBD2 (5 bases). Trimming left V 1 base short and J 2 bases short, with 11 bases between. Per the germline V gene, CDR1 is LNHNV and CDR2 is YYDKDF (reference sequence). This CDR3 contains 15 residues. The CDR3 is CATSRGYSGQETQYF. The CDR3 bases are TGTGCCACCAGCAGAGGGTACAGCGGTCAAGAGACCCAGTACTTC.

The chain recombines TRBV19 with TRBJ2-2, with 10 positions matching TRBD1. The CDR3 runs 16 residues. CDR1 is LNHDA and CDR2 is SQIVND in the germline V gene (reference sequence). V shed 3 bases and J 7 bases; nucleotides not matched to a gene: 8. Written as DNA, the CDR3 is TGTGCCAGTAGTATGTATGGGACAGGGGCGTACGGGGAGCTGTTTTTT. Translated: CASSMYGTGAYGELFF.

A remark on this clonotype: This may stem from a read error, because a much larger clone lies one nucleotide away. The CDR3 sequence: CASSRDIDQPPHF. DNA of the CDR3: TGTGCCAGCTCACGGGACATAGATCAGCCCCCGCATTTT. The chain links TRBV18 to TRBJ1-5; the D gene is possibly TRBD1 (6 bases). Germline V gene data show CDR1 as KGHSH and CDR2 as LQKENI. There are 13 residues in the CDR3.

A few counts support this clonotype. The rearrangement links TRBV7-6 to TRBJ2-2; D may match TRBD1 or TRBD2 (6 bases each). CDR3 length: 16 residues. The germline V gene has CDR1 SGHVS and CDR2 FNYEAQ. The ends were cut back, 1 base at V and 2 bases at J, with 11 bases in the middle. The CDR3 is CASSLVGGGNTGELFF. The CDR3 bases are TGTGCCAGCAGCTTAGTAGGGGGAGGTAACACCGGGGAGCTGTTTTTT.

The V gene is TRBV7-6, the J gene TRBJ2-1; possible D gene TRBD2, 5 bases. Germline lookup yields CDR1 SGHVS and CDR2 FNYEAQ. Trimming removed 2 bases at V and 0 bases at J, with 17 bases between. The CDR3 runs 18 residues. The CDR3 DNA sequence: TGTGCCAGCAGCTTAAGGGCTTCGAGCGGAAGCTCCTACAATGAGCAGTTCTTC. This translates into CASSLRASSGSSYNEQFF.

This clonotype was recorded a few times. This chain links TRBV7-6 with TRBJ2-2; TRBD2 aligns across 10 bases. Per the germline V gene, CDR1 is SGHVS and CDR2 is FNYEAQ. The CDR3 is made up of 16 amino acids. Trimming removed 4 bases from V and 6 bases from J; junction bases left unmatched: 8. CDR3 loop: CASSSVGTSVAGELFF. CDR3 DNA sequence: TGTGCCAGCAGCTCCGTGGGGACTAGCGTGGCCGGGGAGCTGTTTTTT.

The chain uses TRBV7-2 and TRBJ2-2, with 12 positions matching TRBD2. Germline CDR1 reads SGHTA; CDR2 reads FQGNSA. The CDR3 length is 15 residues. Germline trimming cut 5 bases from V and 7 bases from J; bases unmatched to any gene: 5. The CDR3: CASSRLAGAGGELFF. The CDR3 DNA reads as TGTGCCAGCAGCCGACTAGCGGGAGCAGGCGGGGAGCTGTTTTTT.

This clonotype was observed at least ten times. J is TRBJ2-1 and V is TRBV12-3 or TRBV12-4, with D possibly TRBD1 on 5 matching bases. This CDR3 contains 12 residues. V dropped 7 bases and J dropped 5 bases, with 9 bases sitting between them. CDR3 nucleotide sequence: TGTGCCAGCATAGGGGCGGACAATGAGCAGTTCTTC. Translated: CASIGADNEQFF.

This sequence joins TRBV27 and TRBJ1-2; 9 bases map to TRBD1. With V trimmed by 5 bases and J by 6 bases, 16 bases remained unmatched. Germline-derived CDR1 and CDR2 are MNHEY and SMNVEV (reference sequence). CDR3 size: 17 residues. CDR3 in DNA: TGTGCCAGCAGTACCGCCGGGACAGGGATAAATTCGGATGGCTACACCTTC. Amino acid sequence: CASSTAGTGINSDGYTF.